A selection of T cell receptor beta chains follows, all from one sample in a study of blood T cell repertoires in COVID-19. Here immunoSEQ multiplex PCR was the method, and the copy in TCRdb shows in-frame clones only, minus some. The table lists some 420,000 clones, 80% to 90% of them singletons. Sequences were obtained from PBMCs or T cells enriched from blood (not recorded which). These receptors were collected from a young man who had recovered from COVID-19. Each CDR3 is given with its conserved first and last residue. The order of the fields is V gene, J gene, clone size, D gene, CDR3 DNA, CDR3 protein. D genes are given only for firm matches. The size of a clone is reported for some rows only, either as once, few or many, or as a class for expanded clones.

TRBV29-1	TRBJ2-1	NA	TRBD1	TGCAGCGTTGTTGGGACAGGGAATATAAATGAGCAGTTCTTC	CSVVGTGNINEQFF
TRBV5-6	TRBJ1-2	NA	NA	TGTGCCAGCAGCTATGGGGGGGCCTATGGCTACACCTTC	CASSYGGAYGYTF
TRBV4-1	TRBJ2-3	NA	TRBD2	TGCGCCAGCAGCCAGGTAGCGGGAACGGTTACAGATACGCAGTATTTT	CASSQVAGTVTDTQYF
TRBV4-1	TRBJ2-7	NA	NA	TGCGCCAGCAGCCAAGGTGGACAACGTGACTACGAGCAGTACTTC	CASSQGGQRDYEQYF
TRBV5-1	TRBJ1-4	NA	TRBD1	TGCGCCAGCAGACCCACAGGGGACTCTAATGAAAAACTGTTTTTT	CASRPTGDSNEKLFF
TRBV5-1	TRBJ2-7	NA	TRBD1	TGCGCCAGCAGCTTGGTCGGGACAGGCTACGAGCAGTACTTC	CASSLVGTGYEQYF
TRBV28	TRBJ2-7	NA	NA	TGTGCCAGCAGTTTCCCCATCGGCGAGCAGTACTTC	CASSFPIGEQYF
TRBV4-1	TRBJ1-4	NA	TRBD1	TGCGCCAGCAGCCCCACCCGGGACAGGGTTGAAAAACTGTTTTTT	CASSPTRDRVEKLFF
TRBV27	TRBJ1-2	NA	NA	TGTGCCAGCAGTACCAACGGACAGTCAGCTAACTATGGCTACACCTTC	CASSTNGQSANYGYTF
TRBV20-1	TRBJ2-7	NA	NA	TGCAGTGCTGACAAATCCTACGAGCAGTACTTC	CSADKSYEQYF
TRBV3-1/TRBV3-2	TRBJ2-1	NA	NA	TGTGCCAGCAGCCAAGAGTCGGGATATTACAATGAGCAGTTCTTC	CASSQESGYYNEQFF
TRBV2	TRBJ1-2	NA	NA	TGTGCCAGCAACCGAGGAGAGTTTGGCTACACCTTC	CASNRGEFGYTF
TRBV6-5	TRBJ2-1	NA	NA	TGTGCCACGACCGCCGGGACACAAAATGAGCAGTTCTTC	CATTAGTQNEQFF
TRBV24-1	TRBJ2-7	NA	TRBD2	TGTGCCACCAGTGATTGGACTAGCGGAGCCTACGAGCAGTACTTC	CATSDWTSGAYEQYF
TRBV10-1	TRBJ2-5	NA	NA	TGCGCCAGCAGTGGGGGGCATGAGGAGACCCAGTACTTC	CASSGGHEETQYF
TRBV5-8	TRBJ1-2	NA	NA	TGTGCCAGCAGCAGTTTTACAGGGAGCTATGGCTACACCTTC	CASSSFTGSYGYTF
TRBV10-2	TRBJ1-1	NA	NA	TGCGCCAGCAGTCAGGGGCACACTGAAGCTTTCTTT	CASSQGHTEAFF
TRBV7-2	TRBJ1-2	few	NA	TGTGCCAGCAGCCCTCGAGGGAGCCTTGGCTATGGCTACACCTTC	CASSPRGSLGYGYTF
TRBV27	TRBJ1-1	NA	TRBD1	TGTGCCAGCAGTTCGCGGGACAGGGGGAACACTGAAGCTTTCTTT	CASSSRDRGNTEAFF
TRBV28	TRBJ2-1	NA	TRBD2	TGTGCCAGCAGTTTATTTTCTAGCGGGAGCCACAATGAGCAGTTCTTC	CASSLFSSGSHNEQFF
TRBV11-3	TRBJ2-3	NA	NA	TGTGCCAGCAGCCCGAACGGAGGGGCCCTGGCAGATACGCAGTATTTT	CASSPNGGALADTQYF
TRBV4-2	TRBJ2-3	NA	TRBD2	TGTGCCAGCAGCCAAGAAGGTACCCGCCCAGACTTACTAGCGGTGGGCACAGATACGCAGTATTTT	CASSQEGTRPDLLAVGTDTQYF
TRBV7-9	TRBJ2-1	NA	TRBD2	TGTGCCAGTGTGTCTAGCGGGAGCCACAATGAGCAGTTCTTC	CASVSSGSHNEQFF
TRBV7-2	TRBJ1-2	NA	NA	TGTGCCAGCAGCTTAGGAACCGGGACAAACTATGGCTACACCTTC	CASSLGTGTNYGYTF
TRBV24-1	TRBJ2-1	NA	NA	TGTGCCACCAGTGATTTGGGTCGGGAAGGGTCCAATGAGCAGTTCTTC	CATSDLGREGSNEQFF
TRBV28	TRBJ1-1	NA	NA	TGTGCCAGCAGGGTCGACGACAGCATTGAAGCTTTCTTT	CASRVDDSIEAFF
TRBV6-5	TRBJ1-2	NA	NA	TGTGCCAGCAGTCCCCGGGACTCCGCCGGCTACACCTTC	CASSPRDSAGYTF
TRBV5-6	TRBJ2-1	NA	NA	TGTGCCAGCAGCGGCTTCGAGGAGGGTGAGCAGTTCTTC	CASSGFEEGEQFF
TRBV19	TRBJ2-3	NA	NA	TGTGCCAGTAGTGCCCAACAGGGCCCAGATACGCAGTATTTT	CASSAQQGPDTQYF
TRBV3-1/TRBV3-2	TRBJ2-7	NA	NA	TGTGCCAGCAGCCAGGGGACAAGAAAGTTCTCCTACGAGCAGTACTTC	CASSQGTRKFSYEQYF
TRBV10-3	TRBJ2-7	NA	TRBD2	TGTGCCATCAGTGAGGCTGGCGCGGGAGGGTTTAGCTCCTACGAGCAGTACTTC	CAISEAGAGGFSSYEQYF
TRBV4-1	TRBJ2-7	NA	TRBD1	TGCGCCAGCAGCCAAGATAAAGTCGCAGGGGGTGAATACGAGCAGTACTTC	CASSQDKVAGGEYEQYF
TRBV28	TRBJ1-1	NA	TRBD1	TGTGCCAGCTCATCGGGGGGACAGGGGAGGACTGAAGCTTTCTTT	CASSSGGQGRTEAFF
TRBV19	TRBJ2-5	NA	TRBD2	TGTGCCAGTAGTGACAGCGGGAAAGAGACCCAGTACTTC	CASSDSGKETQYF
TRBV2	TRBJ1-1	once	NA	TGTGCCAGCAGTGAACAGGGTACCACTGAAGCTTTCTTT	CASSEQGTTEAFF
TRBV19	TRBJ1-5	NA	NA	TGTGCCAGTAGTGTCGGATGGCAGGGAAATCAGCCCCAGCATTTT	CASSVGWQGNQPQHF
TRBV12-3/TRBV12-4	TRBJ2-2	NA	NA	TGTGCCAGCAGTTCTCGGTTGGGGGAGCTGTTTTTT	CASSSRLGELFF
TRBV30	TRBJ1-4	many	NA	TGTGCCTGGAGTGTGGAGCAACGAAAACTGTTTTTT	CAWSVEQRKLFF
TRBV5-1	TRBJ2-1	NA	TRBD2	TGCGCCAGCAGCTTGGCTAGCCAGCGGGAGGGCCTTGGCAATGAGCAGTTCTTC	CASSLASQREGLGNEQFF
TRBV18	TRBJ2-1	NA	NA	TGTGCCAGCTCACCAGGACGGACTACTCTCAATGAGCAGTTCTTC	CASSPGRTTLNEQFF
TRBV29-1	TRBJ2-2	NA	NA	TGCAGCACCAGGAGGGACGGGGAGCTGTTTTTT	CSTRRDGELFF
TRBV20-1	TRBJ2-1	NA	NA	TGCAGTGCTAGGGCCTTGTATGAGCAGTTCTTC	CSARALYEQFF
TRBV27	TRBJ1-6	NA	TRBD1	TGTGCCAGCAAAGGGACAGGTTATGGTTCACCCCTCCACTTT	CASKGTGYGSPLHF
TRBV7-2	TRBJ2-7	NA	NA	TGTGCCAGCAGCTTAGGTGCTAGCGAAACCTACGAGCAGTACTTC	CASSLGASETYEQYF
TRBV30	TRBJ2-1	NA	TRBD2	TGTGCCTGGAGTCGTAGCGGGAACGGTGAGCAGTTCTTC	CAWSRSGNGEQFF